Listed below are T cell receptor beta chains from one sample, sequenced in a study of cytomegalovirus exposure and HLA in healthy donors. Assay used: immunoSEQ multiplex PCR; TCRdb lists only in-frame clones, some missing. Of 50,000 to 60,000 clones listed, over 70% are singletons. The sample taken for sequencing was PBMCs. Receptor source: a man aged 18 to 35 in good health and CMV-seronegative. The CDR3 runs from the conserved cysteine through the conserved F or W. D genes are given only for firm matches. Some rows mark clone size as missing; the rest say once, few, many or name a class of expanded clone.

CDR3 length,V gene,J gene,D gene,clone size,CDR3 protein,CDR3 DNA
17,TRBV2,TRBJ2-1,TRBD2,few,CASSEDTSGTPYNEQFF,TGTGCCAGCAGTGAAGATACTAGCGGGACCCCCTACAATGAGCAGTTCTTC
14,TRBV18,TRBJ2-7,-,-,CASSPPGRIYEQYF,TGTGCCAGCTCACCACCGGGCAGGATCTACGAGCAGTACTTC
17,TRBV7-6,TRBJ2-7,-,-,CASSPLWGSGPPYEQYF,TGTGCCAGCAGCCCGTTGTGGGGCTCAGGGCCACCCTACGAGCAGTACTTC
15,TRBV6-5,TRBJ2-7,-,-,CASSYSTAGAYEQYF,TGTGCCAGCAGTTACTCGACGGCAGGGGCGTACGAGCAGTACTTC
15,TRBV6-5,TRBJ1-1,-,-,CASSQGIGARPEAFF,TGTGCCAGCAGTCAGGGGATAGGGGCCAGACCTGAAGCTTTCTTT
14,TRBV2,TRBJ2-5,TRBD2,-,CASSSGVYQETQYF,TGTGCCAGCAGTAGCGGGGTGTACCAAGAGACCCAGTACTTC
15,TRBV7-2,TRBJ1-1,-,-,CASSLYDSPNTEAFF,TGTGCCAGCAGCTTATACGACAGCCCAAACACTGAAGCTTTCTTT
11,TRBV6-4,TRBJ2-3,-,-,CASSIFVTQYF,TGTGCCAGCAGTATTTTCGTTACGCAGTATTTT
15,TRBV7-2,TRBJ2-2,-,-,CASSPRTANTGELFF,TGTGCCAGCAGCCCCCGGACAGCTAACACCGGGGAGCTGTTTTTT
15,TRBV5-5,TRBJ2-1,-,-,CASSFGRPAYNEQFF,TGTGCCAGCAGCTTTGGGAGGCCCGCCTACAATGAGCAGTTCTTC
14,TRBV5-1,TRBJ2-2,-,-,CASSFKGGTGELFF,TGCGCCAGCAGCTTCAAGGGAGGCACCGGGGAGCTGTTTTTT
12,TRBV6-5,TRBJ2-7,-,-,CASRPHTGEQYF,TGTGCCAGCAGACCCCATACGGGCGAGCAGTACTTC
14,TRBV6-1,TRBJ1-4,-,-,CASIGRATNEKLFF,TGTGCCAGCATAGGGAGGGCAACTAATGAAAAACTGTTTTTT
13,TRBV6-1,TRBJ1-6,TRBD1,-,CATLDRNNSPLHF,TGTGCCACCCTGGACAGGAATAATTCACCCCTCCACTTT
13,TRBV28,TRBJ1-1,-,-,CASSSRAPRGAFF,TGTGCCAGCAGTAGCCGGGCCCCAAGGGGAGCTTTCTTT
16,TRBV5-6,TRBJ2-4,-,-,CASSPVGGGGKNIQYF,TGTGCCAGCAGCCCCGTGGGGGGAGGGGGTAAAAACATTCAGTACTTC
14,TRBV15,TRBJ2-7,-,-,CATSRDYTGYEQYF,TGTGCCACCAGCAGAGATTATACGGGGTACGAGCAGTACTTC
15,TRBV4-3,TRBJ2-5,-,-,CASSQDLAGRETQYF,TGCGCCAGCAGCCAAGATTTGGCAGGGCGGGAGACCCAGTACTTC
15,TRBV28,TRBJ1-1,-,-,CASSFEAAWNTEAFF,TGTGCCAGCAGTTTTGAGGCAGCTTGGAACACTGAAGCTTTCTTT
12,TRBV7-9,TRBJ2-2,-,-,CASSLGVRELFF,TGTGCCAGCAGCTTAGGCGTACGGGAGCTGTTTTTT
17,TRBV5-1,TRBJ1-2,-,-,CASSQIHLDSHSGGYTF,TGCGCCAGCAGCCAGATCCATTTGGACAGCCATTCGGGTGGCTACACCTTC
15,TRBV29-1,TRBJ2-1,TRBD2,few,CSVAGTSGSYNEQFF,TGCAGCGTTGCCGGGACTAGCGGGAGCTACAATGAGCAGTTCTTC
13,TRBV5-1,TRBJ1-1,-,-,CASSSGTLNEAFF,TGCGCCAGCAGCTCCGGGACATTAAACGAAGCTTTCTTT
15,TRBV13,TRBJ2-7,TRBD2,-,CASSTLAGGPYEQYF,TGTGCCAGCAGCACTCTGGCGGGAGGCCCCTACGAGCAGTACTTC
16,TRBV7-9,TRBJ1-2,-,-,CASSLAGDLRGGGYTF,TGTGCCAGCAGCTTAGCAGGGGACTTGCGGGGGGGTGGCTACACCTTC
11,TRBV20-1,TRBJ1-1,-,once,CSATSGTEAFF,TGCAGTGCTACCTCCGGGACTGAAGCTTTCTTT
14,TRBV6-4,TRBJ2-3,-,-,CASSAQGPPDTQYF,TGTGCCAGCAGCGCACAGGGACCGCCAGATACGCAGTATTTT
15,TRBV4-2,TRBJ2-7,TRBD2,-,CASSQEILAGYEQYF,TGTGCCAGCAGCCAAGAGATACTAGCGGGTTACGAGCAGTACTTC
15,TRBV6-6,TRBJ2-3,TRBD1,few,CASSDGQGGTDTQYF,TGTGCCAGCAGTGACGGACAGGGGGGCACAGATACGCAGTATTTT
12,TRBV7-2,TRBJ2-1,-,-,CASSSLVGEQFF,TGTGCCAGCAGCTCACTAGTGGGTGAGCAGTTCTTC
16,TRBV10-2,TRBJ2-7,TRBD2,few,CASSAKTPGGSYEQYF,TGCGCCAGCAGTGCCAAGACTCCGGGGGGTTCCTACGAGCAGTACTTC
14,TRBV7-2,TRBJ2-2,-,-,CASSPGSATGELFF,TGTGCCAGCAGCCCCGGGTCTGCCACCGGGGAGCTGTTTTTT
16,TRBV11-2,TRBJ2-7,TRBD2,-,CASSLTIAGGAYEQYF,TGTGCCAGCAGCTTAACAATAGCGGGAGGCGCCTACGAGCAGTACTTC
15,TRBV5-1,TRBJ2-5,-,-,CASSLAGLYQETQYF,TGCGCCAGCAGCTTGGCGGGTCTCTACCAAGAGACCCAGTACTTC
15,TRBV29-1,TRBJ2-7,-,-,CSVEGGQESSYEQYF,TGCAGCGTTGAAGGGGGGCAGGAGAGCTCCTACGAGCAGTACTTC
16,TRBV7-2,TRBJ2-4,-,-,CASSLVLLGGKNIQYF,TGTGCCAGCAGCTTAGTGCTTTTGGGGGGCAAAAACATTCAGTACTTC
15,TRBV4-1,TRBJ2-7,TRBD2,-,CASSQAFAGGFEQYF,TGCGCCAGCAGCCAAGCTTTTGCGGGAGGGTTCGAGCAGTACTTC
12,TRBV30,TRBJ1-2,-,-,CAWNLEKEGYTF,TGTGCCTGGAACTTGGAGAAGGAGGGCTACACCTTC
14,TRBV6-1,TRBJ2-1,-,-,CASTPGSQMGEQFF,TGTGCCAGCACTCCGGGATCTCAAATGGGTGAGCAGTTCTTC
15,TRBV4-1,TRBJ2-2,-,few,CASSQVGVETGELFF,TGCGCCAGCAGCCAAGTAGGGGTCGAGACCGGGGAGCTGTTTTTT
14,TRBV13,TRBJ1-4,TRBD1,-,CASSATGANEKLFF,TGTGCCAGCAGCGCTACAGGGGCCAATGAAAAACTGTTTTTT
15,TRBV18,TRBJ1-5,TRBD1,-,CASSHGTGGNQPQHF,TGTGCCAGCTCACACGGGACAGGGGGCAATCAGCCCCAGCATTTT
15,TRBV11-2,TRBJ2-5,TRBD2,-,CASRTTSGRNETQYF,TGTGCCAGCAGAACCACTAGCGGGAGGAATGAGACCCAGTACTTC
13,TRBV4-1,TRBJ2-7,TRBD1,few,CASSRWTGDEQYF,TGCGCCAGCAGCCGATGGACAGGGGACGAGCAGTACTTC
15,TRBV9,TRBJ2-7,-,-,CASSVASGTLYEQYF,TGTGCCAGCAGCGTAGCGTCCGGGACACTCTACGAGCAGTACTTC
16,TRBV5-6,TRBJ2-3,TRBD2,-,CASSPGTSGRIDTQYF,TGTGCCAGCAGCCCCGGGACTAGCGGGCGCATAGATACGCAGTATTTT
16,TRBV5-4,TRBJ2-7,TRBD2,-,CASSLALAGPSYEQYF,TGTGCCAGCAGCTTGGCACTAGCGGGACCCTCCTACGAGCAGTACTTC